A selection of T cell receptor beta chains follows, all from one sample in a study of blood T cell repertoires in COVID-19. Only in-frame clones appear in the TCRdb table, and some are missing; sequencing was by immunoSEQ multiplex PCR. This sample has 40,000 to 50,000 clones, with 80% to 90% found just once. Input material: peripheral blood. These TCRs come from a woman aged 80 or older with acute or convalescent COVID-19. Both conserved end residues are part of each CDR3. The order of the fields is J gene, V gene, CDR3 length, clone size, D gene, CDR3 DNA, CDR3 protein. A D gene is named only where the DNA matches it firmly. Expanded clones are given a class, and other clones once, few, many or no size at all.

>TRBJ2-3|TRBV9|15|NA|NA
TGTGCCAGCAGCGCCCGCAGGGTGGGCACAGATACGCAGTATTTT
CASSARRVGTDTQYF
>TRBJ2-5|TRBV6-5|14|NA|NA
TGTGCCAGCGCCCCCAATGGAGCAAGAGAGACCCAGTACTTC
CASAPNGARETQYF
>TRBJ2-2|TRBV6-4|15|NA|TRBD2
TGTGCCAGCACGCGGACTAGCACCCTCACCGGGGAGCTGTTTTTT
CASTRTSTLTGELFF
>TRBJ1-6|TRBV5-1|17|few|TRBD1
TGCGCCAGCAGCTTGCTCCCGGGACAGGGTGGGAATTCACCCCTCCACTTT
CASSLLPGQGGNSPLHF
>TRBJ1-4|TRBV30|14|NA|NA
TGTGCCTGGAGTGCTGGGACACCTGCCGAAAAACTGTTTTTT
CAWSAGTPAEKLFF
>TRBJ2-5|TRBV6-5|14|NA|NA
TGTGCCAGCTCCCGACAGGTGGGCCAAGAGACCCAGTACTTC
CASSRQVGQETQYF
>TRBJ1-4|TRBV2|19|NA|NA
TGTGCCAGCACTCGAACCAGGGTCCCGTCCCTCGCAACTAATGAAAAACTGTTTTTT
CASTRTRVPSLATNEKLFF
>TRBJ2-7|TRBV11-2|14|NA|NA
TGTGCCAGCAGCCAGACAGTTGGCACCTACGAGCAGTACTTC
CASSQTVGTYEQYF
>TRBJ2-7|TRBV5-6|17|once|NA
TGTGCCAGCAGCCTACACCCCGGGACAACAGTCACCTACGAGCAGTACTTC
CASSLHPGTTVTYEQYF
>TRBJ1-5|TRBV6-1|15|NA|TRBD1
TGTGCCAGCAGTGAAATAGGGGGCGGGGATCAGCCCCAGCATTTT
CASSEIGGGDQPQHF
>TRBJ1-6|TRBV27|14|NA|TRBD1
TGTGCCAGCAGTTTCGGGACAGGGTTTTCACCCCTCCACTTT
CASSFGTGFSPLHF
>TRBJ2-2|TRBV5-1|14|NA|TRBD1
TGCGCCAGCAGATGGACAGGGTCCACCGGGGAGCTGTTTTTT
CASRWTGSTGELFF
>TRBJ2-2|TRBV2|17|NA|NA
TGTGCCAGCAGTCCAACAGGGTCCAGAAGGGGCACCGGGGAGCTGTTTTTT
CASSPTGSRRGTGELFF
>TRBJ2-2|TRBV7-2|15|NA|NA
TGTGCCAGCAGCTTAGCGGCTAGTAACACCGGGGAGCTGTTTTTT
CASSLAASNTGELFF
>TRBJ1-4|TRBV28|11|NA|NA
TGTGCCAGCAGTCCGAGGGAAAAACTGTTTTTT
CASSPREKLFF
>TRBJ1-1|TRBV27|16|NA|NA
TGTGCCAGCAAGTCTGAGGCAGCCGAAATGATCAAAGAAGCTTTCTTT
CASKSEAAEMIKEAFF
>TRBJ1-6|TRBV6-5|13|NA|TRBD1
TGTGCCAGCTCCCGATTCGCACAGGGGTCCCTCCACTTT
CASSRFAQGSLHF
>TRBJ2-1|TRBV2|13|NA|NA
TGTGCCAGCGACGTGTGGGCCAAAGATGAGCAGTTCTTC
CASDVWAKDEQFF
>TRBJ1-6|TRBV30|15|NA|TRBD1
TGTGCCTGGAGTGTAAAGGGGGCGAAGAATTCACCCCTCCACTTT
CAWSVKGAKNSPLHF
>TRBJ1-2|TRBV14|14|NA|NA
TGTGCCAGCAGCCAACACGCTTCGGGCTATGGCTACACCTTC
CASSQHASGYGYTF
>TRBJ2-1|TRBV7-6|10|NA|NA
TGTGCCAGCAGCTTCAGAGAGGGGTTCTTC
CASSFREGFF
>TRBJ2-7|TRBV23-1|16|NA|TRBD1
TGCGCCAGCAGTCAGAGGGACAGGGCATCCTGTTGGGAGCAGTACTTC
CASSQRDRASCWEQYF
>TRBJ2-3|TRBV9|17|once|TRBD2
TGTGCCAGCAGCGCCCTGGGTAGCGGGGGGTGGCCAGATACGCAGTATTTT
CASSALGSGGWPDTQYF
>TRBJ1-1|TRBV30|13|NA|NA
TGTGCCTGGACCACCCCAGGGAACACTGAAGCTTTCTTT
CAWTTPGNTEAFF
>TRBJ2-2|TRBV5-5|14|NA|NA
TGTGCCAGCAGCTTCGGGACTTTCGGCGGGGAGCTGTTTTTT
CASSFGTFGGELFF
>TRBJ2-7|TRBV5-4|15|NA|NA
TGTGCCAGCAGCTTGGACAGGCGAGGTCCCTACGAGCAGTACTTC
CASSLDRRGPYEQYF
>TRBJ1-6|TRBV3-1/TRBV3-2|15|NA|TRBD1
TGTGCCAGCAGCCAAGCCGGGACAGGGTATTCACCCCTCCACTTT
CASSQAGTGYSPLHF
>TRBJ1-2|TRBV12-3/TRBV12-4|13|NA|TRBD1
TGTGCCAGCACCCCAGGACAGGGATTCGTCTACACCTTC
CASTPGQGFVYTF
>TRBJ2-1|TRBV28|14|NA|TRBD1
TGTGCCAGCAGTTTAAGGGACAGAGTCAATGAGCAGTTCTTC
CASSLRDRVNEQFF
>TRBJ2-5|TRBV6-2/TRBV6-3|16|once|TRBD2
TGTGCCAGCAGTTACCTAAGCGGGGGGGGCATGGAGACCCAGTACTTC
CASSYLSGGGMETQYF
>TRBJ2-3|TRBV2|14|NA|NA
TGTGCCAGCACGAGGTCCTGGGGGGCAGATACGCAGTATTTT
CASTRSWGADTQYF
>TRBJ2-2|TRBV9|15|NA|NA
TGTGCCAGCAGCGTTGGCGGGGAGAACACCGGGGAGCTGTTTTTT
CASSVGGENTGELFF
>TRBJ2-7|TRBV27|15|NA|NA
TGTGCCAGCAGTTTACGGCCCAGGGTGTCCGACGAGCAGTACTTC
CASSLRPRVSDEQYF
>TRBJ1-4|TRBV19|14|NA|NA
TGTGCCAGTAGTCAGGCAGGCGGGAATGAAAAACTGTTTTTT
CASSQAGGNEKLFF
>TRBJ2-3|TRBV5-1|17|NA|TRBD1
TGCGCCAGCAGCTTGGCCCTAGGGACAGCAGGCCGGGATACGCAGTATTTT
CASSLALGTAGRDTQYF
>TRBJ2-6|TRBV19|17|NA|NA
TGTGCCAGTAGTATAGAAGACAACCCCTCTGGGGCCAACGTCCTGACTTTC
CASSIEDNPSGANVLTF
>TRBJ1-2|TRBV28|11|NA|NA
TGTGCCAGCAGTCAGATCTATGGCTACACCTTC
CASSQIYGYTF
>TRBJ2-1|TRBV5-8|13|NA|NA
TGTGCCCCCCGGAGTCCCGGGGGCAATGAGCAGTTCTTC
CAPRSPGGNEQFF
>TRBJ2-7|TRBV5-1|15|few|TRBD1
TGCGCCAGCAGCTTACGACAGGGGGAGGGTTACGAGCAGTACTTC
CASSLRQGEGYEQYF
>TRBJ2-3|TRBV7-3|14|NA|NA
TGTGCCAGCAGACGGGGGGCCGTCTCAGATACGCAGTATTTT
CASRRGAVSDTQYF
>TRBJ1-4|TRBV29-1|13|NA|TRBD1
TGCAGCGCTCCAACAGGGACAGGCGAAAAACTGTTTTTT
CSAPTGTGEKLFF
>TRBJ1-2|TRBV3-1/TRBV3-2|14|NA|NA
TGTGCCAGCAGCCAAGCCTCAGGGGATCAGGGCTACACCTTC
CASSQASGDQGYTF
>TRBJ1-4|TRBV3-1/TRBV3-2|14|NA|TRBD1
TGTGCCAGCAGCCAAGGGACAGGGAATGAAAAACTGTTTTTT
CASSQGTGNEKLFF
>TRBJ2-4|TRBV9|14|NA|TRBD2
TGTGCCAGCAGCGTAGGTCTGCGGGGGAACATTCAGTACTTC
CASSVGLRGNIQYF
>TRBJ2-5|TRBV12-2|17|NA|NA
TGTGCAAGTCGCTTAGCGCCCAGGGGGCCTGTTGGAGAGACCCAGTACTTC
CASRLAPRGPVGETQYF
>TRBJ1-3|TRBV19|17|few|NA
TGTGCCAGTAGGTCCTACCACGGGGGATTCTCTGGAAACACCATATATTTT
CASRSYHGGFSGNTIYF
>TRBJ2-7|TRBV27|16|NA|TRBD1
TGTGCCAGCAGTTTAGGATCCCAGGGGGCGCGTAACGAGCAGTACTTC
CASSLGSQGARNEQYF
>TRBJ2-1|TRBV9|15|NA|NA
TGTGCCAGCAGCGTCCGACAGGCATCCTACAATGAGCAGTTCTTC
CASSVRQASYNEQFF
>TRBJ1-1|TRBV2|14|NA|TRBD1
TGTGCCAGCCGGGACAGGAGACCAGGCACTGAAGCTTTCTTT
CASRDRRPGTEAFF
>TRBJ1-2|TRBV27|14|NA|TRBD1
TGTGCCAGCAGGGCCGGTGGGACAGGGAGACGCTACACCTTC
CASRAGGTGRRYTF
>TRBJ1-1|TRBV30|11|NA|NA
TGTGCCTGGAGTGGTCGGACTGAAGCTTTCTTT
CAWSGRTEAFF
>TRBJ2-5|TRBV27|15|NA|TRBD2
TGTGCCAGCAGTTTAAGGACTAGCGGGGGCGAGACCCAGTACTTC
CASSLRTSGGETQYF
>TRBJ1-6|TRBV3-1/TRBV3-2|17|few|NA
TGTGCCAGCAGCCAAGATTGGCAGGTCGCGGGGGATTCACCCCTCCACTTT
CASSQDWQVAGDSPLHF
>TRBJ1-5|TRBV18|14|NA|NA
TGTGCCAGCTCCCAGGGTCATAGCAATCAGCCCCAGCATTTT
CASSQGHSNQPQHF
>TRBJ1-2|TRBV9|14|NA|NA
TGTGCCAGCAGCGTAGCCGAGACTCCCCATGGCTACACCTTC
CASSVAETPHGYTF